One sample yielded the 7 T cell receptor beta chains listed below, sequenced in a study of T cell clonality in common variable immunodeficiency. Sequencing was performed with immunoSEQ multiplex PCR; in TCRdb, only in-frame clones are kept and a portion is missing. This sample has fewer than 65,000 clones, each found more than once. Material for sequencing was peripheral blood mononuclear cells. The receptors were sampled from a person between 18 and 75 years old in good health.

At least ten counts were recorded for this clone. The CDR3 is cut off 3 residues early in the read; its end comes from the germline J gene. The chain uses TRBV20-1 and TRBJ2-2; D is possibly TRBD1 (6 bases). Germline V gene data show CDR1 as DFQATT and CDR2 as SNEGSKA (reference sequence). This CDR3 contains 13 residues. The CDR3 region is CSAMGAYNSPLFF. The sequenced part of the CDR3 DNA is TGCAGTGCTATGGGGGCCTATAATTCACCG.

Many counts were recorded for this clone. The read gets to within 3 residues of the CDR3 end, and the germline J gene fills in the rest. J is TRBJ2-3 and V is TRBV5-4; possibly TRBD1 for D (5 bases). The CDR3 length is 14 residues. V lost 2 bases and J 3 bases, leaving 10 bases between the germline ends. The germline V gene encodes CDR1 SGHNT and CDR2 YYREEE (reference sequence). CDR3 protein: CASSLRQGTDTQYF. CDR3 DNA, as far as it was read: TGTGCCAGCAGCTTACGGCAGGGAACAGATACG.

At least ten counts were recorded for this clone. CDR3 DNA (partial): TGTGCCATCAGTGGGACAGGGGGCACTGAA. It encodes CAISGTGGTE. The entire CDR3 is CAISGTGGTEAFF. The chain recombines TRBV10-3 with TRBJ1-1; 10 bases are shared with TRBD1. The read finishes 3 residues shy of the CDR3 end, and the germline J gene is used to complete it. The CDR3 sequence is 13 residues long. J gave up 4 bases and V 4 bases, and 0 bases lay outside the gene matches. The germline V gene encodes CDR1 ENHRY and CDR2 SYGVKD.

This clone was seen many times. The CDR3 goes on 3 residues after the read ends, and that part is filled in from the germline J gene. This chain joins TRBV5-1 and TRBJ1-4; 10 nucleotides match TRBD1. This CDR3 region has 15 residues. The junction had 8 bases not matched to a gene; V was cut back by 4 bases and J by 8 bases. Per the germline V gene, CDR1 is SGHRS and CDR2 is YFSETQ. This CDR3 is CASSPQTGGREKLFF. Partial CDR3 DNA: TGCGCCAGCAGCCCCCAGACAGGGGGCAGGGAAAAA.

This clone was recorded at least ten times. From the germline J gene comes the end of the CDR3, since the read stops 3 residues before it. V and J are TRBV5-6 and TRBJ1-1; D may be TRBD1 (5 bases). This CDR3 is 14 amino acids long. V was trimmed by 3 bases and J by 1 base, leaving 10 bases between them. Germline V CDR1 and CDR2: SGHDT, YYEEEE. The CDR3 sequence is CASSWGLGNTEAFF. The DNA read from the CDR3 is TGTGCCAGCAGCTGGGGACTTGGGAACACTGAA. Supplemented by reference TRBV5-6 and TRBJ1-1, the full variable domain reads DAGVTQSPTHLIKTRGQQVTLRCSPKSGHDTVSWYQQALGQGPQFIFQYYEEEERQRGNFPDRFSGHQFPNYSSELNVNALLLGDSALYLCASSWGLGNTEAFFGQGTRLTVV.

In its sample, this clone was seen many times. The read stops 3 residues short of the end of the CDR3; the missing end is completed from the germline J gene. The rearrangement joins TRBV6-2 or TRBV6-3 to TRBJ1-2, with TRBD1 matching over 12 bases. Germline V gene data show CDR1 as MNHEY and CDR2 as SVGEGT. This CDR3 contains 15 residues. The CDR3: CASSYSGTGGYDYTF. The CDR3 bases that were read are TGTGCCAGCAGTTACTCAGGGACAGGGGGCTACGAC.

The table lists this clone with many counts. The read falls 3 residues short of the CDR3 end, and the missing part is taken from the germline J gene. The rearrangement links TRBV6-2 or TRBV6-3 to TRBJ1-5; maybe TRBD1 (5 bases). CDR1 MNHEY and CDR2 SVGEGT come from the germline V gene. V dropped 1 base and J dropped 7 bases, with 14 bases sitting between them. The CDR3 contains 15 residues. The covered CDR3 bases are TGTGCCAGCAGTTACTGGGGCCAGGGAGGCCAGCCC. It encodes CASSYWGQGGQP. From start to end, the CDR3 is CASSYWGQGGQPQHF.